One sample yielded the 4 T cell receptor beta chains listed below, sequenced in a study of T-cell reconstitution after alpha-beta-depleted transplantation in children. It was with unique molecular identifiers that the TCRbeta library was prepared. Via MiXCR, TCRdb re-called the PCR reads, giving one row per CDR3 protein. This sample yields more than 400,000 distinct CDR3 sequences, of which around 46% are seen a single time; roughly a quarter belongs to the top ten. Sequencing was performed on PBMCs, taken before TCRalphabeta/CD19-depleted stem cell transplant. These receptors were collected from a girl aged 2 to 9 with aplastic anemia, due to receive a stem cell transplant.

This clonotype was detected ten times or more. CDR3 DNA sequence: TGCAGTGCGGCCGGGACTAGCGCATACAATGAGCAGTTCTTC. As protein: CSAAGTSAYNEQFF. This chain joins TRBV20-1 and TRBJ2-1, with TRBD2 identical over 10 bases. V lost 6 bases, J lost 4 bases, and 6 bases stayed unmatched. The CDR3 runs to 14 residues. Germline V gives CDR1 DFQATT, CDR2 SNEGSKA (reference sequence).

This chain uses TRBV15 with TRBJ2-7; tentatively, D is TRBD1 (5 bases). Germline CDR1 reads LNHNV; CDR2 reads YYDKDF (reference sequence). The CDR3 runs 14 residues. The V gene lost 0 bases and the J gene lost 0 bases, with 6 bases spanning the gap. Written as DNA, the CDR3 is TGTGCCACCAGCAGAGAAGGGGCCTCCTACGAGCAGTACTTC. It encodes CATSREGASYEQYF.

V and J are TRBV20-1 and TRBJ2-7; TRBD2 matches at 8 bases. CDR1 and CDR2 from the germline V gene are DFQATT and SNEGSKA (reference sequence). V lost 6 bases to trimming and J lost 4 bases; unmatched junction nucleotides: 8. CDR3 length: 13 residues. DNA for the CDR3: TGCAGTGCAGTAGCGGGGTGGGGTTACGAGCAGTACTTC. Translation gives CSAVAGWGYEQYF.

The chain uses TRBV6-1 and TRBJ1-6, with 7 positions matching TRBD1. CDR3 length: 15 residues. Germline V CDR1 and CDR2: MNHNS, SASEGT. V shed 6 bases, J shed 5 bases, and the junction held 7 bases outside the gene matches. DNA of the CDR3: TGTGCCAGCAGAGGGACAGTTCCTCATAATTCACCCCTCCACTTT. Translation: CASRGTVPHNSPLHF.